Here is one T cell receptor beta chain with its context. Which antigen it targets is not known. No qualities accompany the bases; no much larger clone lies one base away. Healthy HIV-negative adults with no recently reported acute infections or vaccinations were included as donors. Every donor was a Caucasian adult residing in Nashville, Tennessee, USA. CD4+ T cells were enriched through magnetic negative selection, after which naive cells were positively selected on CD45RA and the remaining negative fraction served as the memory subset. Blood was obtained by leukapheresis, after which PBMCs were separated by Ficoll-Histopaque density gradient centrifugation and cryopreserved in liquid nitrogen vapor phase. Analytical flow cytometry was used to check the purity and quantity of each magnetically sorted T cell population. Each sorted fraction had its genomic DNA isolated and then quantified by UV absorbance on a Nanodrop 2000c.

Using the deep immunoSEQ assay, multiplex PCR amplified TCR CDR3 regions from genomic DNA. Genomic DNA extracted from each cell subset was distributed evenly over all wells of several immunoSEQ 96-well plates, and each plate served as one replicate. Each replicate PCR for sorted subsets received about 200 ng genomic DNA, equal to tens of thousands of T cell genomes. Purified libraries were quantified with a Qubit 3.0 fluorometer, sized on a Bioanalyzer 2100, and re-quantified with the KAPA Library Quantification kit. Every immunoSEQ 96-well plate was sequenced on a dedicated single-read 150-cycle Illumina NextSeq 550 flow cell. Per the authors' processing: Because only junctional sequences without quality scores were contained in the immunoSEQ output, filtering matching that applied to full-length reads could not be performed. To assign V/J genes and CDR3, sequences were annotated using PyIR, a Python wrapper for IgBLAST v1.9, with IMGT germline references. Reads were filtered out if the reads had weak V/J assignments (E-value above 1e-6), no CDR3, stop codons, out-of-frame junctions, or ambiguous translated residues. A V3J clonotype was defined by an identical inferred V gene, J gene, and CDR3 amino acid sequence. The percentage overlap between two repertoires was calculated by dividing the number of shared unique clonotypes by the size of the smaller repertoire. Richness of each repertoire was evaluated using RTK rarefaction, the Chao1 estimator, and Recon v2.1 estimates of unobserved clonotypes. Generation probabilities were computed with OLGA for all TCRbeta clonotypes obtained by the gDNA method from a few donors. What TCRdb holds here is the immuneACCESS table cut down to in-frame rearrangements. Part of the clones is not present; checked against another copy, under half of the missing clones reflect an unresolved V gene, and the others are unexplained. That table is the source of V, J and clone size, and D and trimming were worked out from the DNA. This sample holds roughly 2,300,000 clones; 85% to 95% were observed only once. Approximately 0.4% of the sample belongs to the ten largest clones.

The entry originates in a study of shared clonotypes between healthy human individuals (dated by TCRdb to the early 2020s). Concerning the study at large: The cohort included a few men and two women between 18 and 49 years of age. For each donor, CD4 naive and CD4 memory were each given three plates, CD8 naive was given two plates, and CD8 memory was given one plate. The study deeply sequenced blood TCR repertoires of about 5 healthy adults to estimate repertoire size and the extent of clonotype sharing between individuals. Libraries were prepared and TCR repertoires were sequenced by different laboratories using diverse techniques, in order to increase sequencing depth and limit assay-specific biases. Each donor's leukapheresis produced roughly between about 0.8 and 8.9 billion PBMCs.

The CDR3 measures 14 amino acids from cysteine to phenylalanine. This entry keeps only the CDR3 DNA: 42 bases, framed from base 1. CDR1 and CDR2 are drawn from the germline V gene (reference sequence): LNHDA, SQIVND. V lost 5 bases and J lost 5 bases; the stretch between them is 15 bases long. General findings and caveats noted by the study authors: Rarefaction of sorted-subset datasets indicated incomplete sequencing despite the large sequencing depth. Compared with non-shared clonotypes, the clonotypes found in all four sorted-subset donors had higher generation probabilities. Across four donors, 4.5% to 6.5% of naive CD4, roughly 3.8% of naive CD8, 2.3% of memory CD4, and 0.4% of memory CD8 clonotypes were shared. Naive subsets generally had larger estimated clonotype richness than memory subsets did. Because the study included only a small number of donors, the genetic and exposure-history diversity represented was limited. Based on pairwise subsampling, the degree of clonotype sharing among donors was expected to be affected by sequencing depth. Sampling was restricted to blood, and TCR repertoires in tissue are likely to differ from TCR repertoires in blood.

The chain joins TRBV19 to TRBJ1-1; TRBD1 might be the D gene, on 6 matching bases. The receptor's source is a young man in good health. Some clones in this sample may be carry-over from other donors' samples. Sequenced material: naive CD4+ T cells from PBMCs. The sample's cell subset or site label, decoded: CD45RA+ positively selected. The DNA sequence follows: TGTGCCAGTAGTCTAAGGGGGGGATGGACTGAAGCTTTCTTT. Protein translation: CASSLRGGWTEAFF.